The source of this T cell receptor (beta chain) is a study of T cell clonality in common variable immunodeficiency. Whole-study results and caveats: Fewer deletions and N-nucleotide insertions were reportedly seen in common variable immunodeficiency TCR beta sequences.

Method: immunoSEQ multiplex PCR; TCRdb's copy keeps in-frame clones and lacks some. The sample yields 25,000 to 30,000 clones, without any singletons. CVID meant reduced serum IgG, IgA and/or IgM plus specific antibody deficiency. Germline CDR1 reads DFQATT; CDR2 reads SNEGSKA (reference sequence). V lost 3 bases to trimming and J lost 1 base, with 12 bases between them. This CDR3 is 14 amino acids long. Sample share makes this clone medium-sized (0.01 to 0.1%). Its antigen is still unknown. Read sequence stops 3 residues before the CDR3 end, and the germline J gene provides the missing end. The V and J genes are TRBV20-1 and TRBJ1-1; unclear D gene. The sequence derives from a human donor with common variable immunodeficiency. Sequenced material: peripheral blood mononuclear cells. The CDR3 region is CSARSFKKNTEAFF. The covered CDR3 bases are TGCAGTGCTAGGAGCTTTAAGAAGAACACTGAA.